Listed here are 2 T cell receptor beta chains from one sample, sequenced in a study of a mutant IDH1 vaccine in newly diagnosed glioma. Described time point: week 47, end of study. Each vaccine dose was 300 ug of mutant IDH1 20-mer peptide, with topical imiquimod. Libraries were prepared by immunoSEQ multiplex PCR; TCRdb keeps only in-frame clonotypes and omits some of them. The table includes over 80,000 clones, approximately 78% detected once. Their target antigens are unknown. This material consisted of PBMCs, taken from a glioma patient whose treatment included an IDH1 peptide vaccine. All receptors come from a man aged 40-49 years with glioma.

This clone was seen only once. This rearrangement joins TRBV27 to TRBJ2-7; 7 nucleotides match TRBD2. Per the germline V gene, CDR1 is MNHEY and CDR2 is SMNVEV (reference sequence). Trimming removed 9 bases from V and 5 bases from J; junction bases left unmatched: 19. This CDR3 is 16 amino acids long. CDR3 DNA: TGTGCCAGGATCCCTCGGGGGGTGGGGTGGATCGACGAGCAGTACTTC. Amino acid sequence: CARIPRGVGWIDEQYF.

This clone was counted a single time. This chain links TRBV15 with TRBJ2-2; 9 bases fit TRBD1. J gave up 5 bases and V 5 bases, and 3 bases lay outside the gene matches. CDR1 and CDR2 (germline): LNHNV, YYDKDF (reference sequence). The CDR3 sequence is 14 residues long. The CDR3 DNA is TGTGCCACCAGCCTGGACAGGGGAACCGGGGAGCTGTTTTTT. This translates into CATSLDRGTGELFF.